The present TCR beta chain was sequenced within a study of blood T cell repertoires in COVID-19. On the study more broadly: Both acute and convalescent COVID-19 samples were obtained from the United States, Italy and Spain. PBMCs, B-cell-depleted T cells, or T cells were the source of the cDNA or gDNA that made up the material.

Original processing methods: The authors estimated nucleated cell counts from reference gene primer amplification. Measured with immunoSEQ multiplex PCR; TCRdb has only the in-frame clones, and not every one. D and trimming were read from the DNA, whereas the V and J calls and clone size are those reported in that table. The sample consists of 250,000 to 400,000 clones, around 90% of them appearing once. This clone has more than one count but fewer than ten. This CDR3 is also generated by other DNA sequences in the sample. V shed 1 base and J 4 bases; nucleotides not matched to a gene: 5. This CDR3 region has 15 residues. CDR1 and CDR2 (germline): SEHNR, FQNEAQ (reference sequence).

Sequenced sample: peripheral blood. This chain joins TRBV7-9 and TRBJ1-2, with 8 nucleotides matching TRBD1. This sequence originates from a woman aged 25-40 years with COVID-19, enrolled during active disease. The CDR3 nucleotides are TGTGCCAGCAGCTTAGGGGCAGGGGGCGGCTATGGCTACACCTTC. It yields the protein CASSLGAGGGYGYTF. The variable domain in full, with the rest retrieved from reference TRBV7-9 and TRBJ1-2, is DTGVSQNPRHKITKRGQNVTFRCDPISEHNRLYWYRQTLGQGPEFLTYFQNEAQLEKSRLLSDRFSAERPKGSFSTLEIQRTEQGDSAMYLCASSLGAGGGYGYTFGSGTRLTVV.